Presented here are 20 T cell receptor beta chains from one specimen sequenced in a study of blood T cells in healthy people across ages. Alongside a J-beta primer mix, a sample-barcoded 5' primer served in a second PCR lasting 7 to 11 cycles. Using its own MiXCR run on the 5' RACE reads, TCRdb lists one record per CDR3 protein. This sample has 800,000 or so distinct CDR3 sequences, with about 47% found just once. Material: blood. The receptors derive from an elderly man in good health.

V is TRBV28 and J is TRBJ2-2; 8 positions agree with TRBD2. The V and J ends lost 3 bases and 3 bases, in that order; junction bases with no gene match: 3. CDR3 length: 15 residues. Looked up from germline, CDR1 is MDHEN and CDR2 is SYDVKM. CDR3: CASSFRREDTGELFF. CDR3 nucleotides: TGTGCCAGCAGTTTCCGGCGGGAGGACACCGGGGAGCTGTTTTTT.

As concerns this clonotype: A much bigger clone sits one base away, suggesting this may be a read error. CDR3 nucleotides: TGCGCCAGCCTACTAGATCAAACGGAAGATACGCAGTATTTT. It encodes CASLLDQTEDTQYF. V gene TRBV4-1 combines with J gene TRBJ2-3; TRBD2 is a possible D gene (5 bases). Germline V gene sequence: CDR1 MGHRA, CDR2 YSYEKL. The CDR3 covers 14 residues. Trimming cost V 8 bases and J 5 bases, with 17 bases left between them.

A remark on this clonotype: A read error may be the cause here, since a much bigger clone is one base away. This sequence joins TRBV7-3 and TRBJ2-3, with D possibly TRBD2 on 6 matching bases. Germline CDR1 reads SGHTA; CDR2 reads FQGTGA. The CDR3 spans 13 residues. For the CDR3, the DNA is TGTGCCTGCAGCCCGCCGGGGGAAGATACGCAGTATTTT. Translating gives CACSPPGEDTQYF.

The rearrangement uses TRBV6-1 and TRBJ1-2; tentative D call: TRBD1 (6 bases). In germline, CDR1 is MNHNS, CDR2 SASEGT. CDR3 length: 15 amino acids. Deletions cut 0 bases from V and 6 bases from J, with 14 bases between. The CDR3 bases are TGTGCCAGCAGTGAAGCGCCCAGGGGTTGGGATGGCTACACCTTC. It translates to CASSEAPRGWDGYTF.

The chain uses TRBV5-1 and TRBJ2-3; 9 bases line up with TRBD1. Unmatched junction bases numbered 0, after V lost 3 bases and J lost 1 base. Germline V CDR1 and CDR2: SGHRS, YFSETQ. The CDR3 spans 14 residues. In DNA form, the CDR3 reads TGCGCCAGCAGCTGGACAGGGGGCACAGATACGCAGTATTTT. This codes for CASSWTGGTDTQYF.

The chain recombines TRBV28 with TRBJ1-1; maybe TRBD1 (5 bases). The V gene lost 7 bases and the J gene lost 6 bases, with 15 bases spanning the gap. The CDR3 runs 13 residues. Per the germline V gene, CDR1 is MDHEN and CDR2 is SYDVKM. The CDR3 protein is CASTRRGTAEAFF. The DNA for the CDR3 is TGTGCCAGCACCCGGCGAGGGACGGCTGAAGCTTTCTTT.

Note on this clonotype: At one end, the junction sequence differs from germline, possibly due to a read error. The genes are TRBV19 and TRBJ2-5; D may be TRBD2 (6 bases). Germline CDR1 is LNHDA and CDR2 is SQIVND (reference sequence). The CDR3 has 15 amino acids. DNA of the CDR3: TGTGCCAGTATGGATGGGGCTAGCGCCCAAGAGACCCGGTACTTC. Translation gives CASMDGASAQETRYF.

Ten or more counts support this clonotype. The chain is built from TRBV15 and TRBJ2-3; D possibly corresponds to TRBD2 (5 bases). The germline CDR1 and CDR2 sequences are LNHNV and YYDKDF (reference sequence). This CDR3 has 13 amino acids. The V end was cut by 5 bases, the J end by 3 bases, with 9 bases between. The CDR3 sequence is CATSGLSTDTQYF. CDR3 DNA: TGTGCCACCAGCGGACTTTCGACAGATACGCAGTATTTT.

CDR3 loop: CAWSSGKDTQYF. In DNA form, the CDR3 reads TGTGCCTGGAGTTCGGGGAAAGATACGCAGTATTTT. The V call is TRBV30, the J call TRBJ2-3; D is perhaps TRBD2 (5 bases). Germline V lookup: CDR1 GTSNPN, CDR2 SVGIG (reference sequence). This CDR3 is 12 amino acids long. Trimming left V 2 bases short and J 5 bases short, with 8 bases between.

The table lists this clonotype with a few counts. This chain joins TRBV12-3 or TRBV12-4 and TRBJ2-3; TRBD2 agrees at 10 bases. V shed 7 bases and J 6 bases; nucleotides not matched to a gene: 4. This CDR3 region has 13 residues. This CDR3 is CASTSSGSDTQYF. Here the CDR3 DNA reads TGTGCCAGCACCTCTAGCGGGAGTGATACGCAGTATTTT.

The chain uses TRBV29-1 and TRBJ2-2; 15 nucleotides agree with TRBD2. With 3 bases clipped from V and 7 bases from J, the junction kept 12 bases outside the gene matches. In germline, CDR1 is SQVTM, CDR2 ANQGSEA. This CDR3 is 18 amino acids long. CDR3: CSVDKGLAGGGIGGELFF. The DNA of the CDR3 is TGCAGCGTTGATAAGGGACTAGCGGGGGGCGGGATCGGCGGGGAGCTGTTTTTT.

Regarding this clonotype: This may be a read error, as it is one base from a much larger clone. J is TRBJ2-3 and V is TRBV30, with 9 bases that match TRBD1. The CDR3 length is 15 residues. The V and J ends lost 2 bases and 4 bases, in that order; junction bases with no gene match: 7. Per germline, CDR1 GTSNPN and CDR2 SVGIG (reference sequence). The CDR3 loop is CAWSLGTGSSDTQYF. CDR3 nucleotides: TGTGCCTGGAGTCTTGGGACAGGGTCGTCAGATACGCAGTATTTT. Variable domain in full (rest from reference TRBV30 and TRBJ2-3): SQTIHQWPATLVQPVGSPLSLECTVEGTSNPNLYWYRQAAGRGLQLLFYSVGIGQISSEVPQNLSASRPQDRQFILSSKKLLLSDSGFYLCAWSLGTGSSDTQYFGPGTRLTVL.

J is TRBJ2-7 and V is TRBV6-6; a weak D match, TRBD2 (6 bases). V lost 9 bases and J 7 bases, leaving 13 bases between the germline ends. Germline V CDR1 and CDR2: MNHNY, SVGAGI (reference sequence). The CDR3 length is 11 residues. CDR3 protein: CASRGSLEQYF. DNA of the CDR3: TGTGCCAGTCGGGGGTCTCTGGAGCAGTACTTC.

The J gene is TRBJ2-3, the V gene TRBV27, with 9 nucleotides matching TRBD2. Germline V CDR1 and CDR2: MNHEY, SMNVEV (reference sequence). The V and J ends lost 7 bases and 0 bases, in that order; junction bases with no gene match: 5. The CDR3 loop spans 15 amino acids. CDR3: CASKSGRLSTDTQYF. CDR3 nucleotide sequence: TGTGCCAGCAAAAGCGGGAGGTTAAGCACAGATACGCAGTATTTT.

This clonotype was counted ten times or more. The chain has TRBV20-1 and TRBJ2-2; D is ambiguous. The CDR3 contains 13 residues. CDR1 DFQATT and CDR2 SNEGSKA come from the germline V gene (reference sequence). V dropped 2 bases and J dropped 3 bases, with 7 bases sitting between them. The DNA of the CDR3 is TGCAGTGCTAGACCTCGGGACACCGGGGAGCTGTTTTTT. Translated, it gives CSARPRDTGELFF.

This clonotype was counted between two and nine times. The rearrangement links TRBV11-2 to TRBJ2-7; no firm D call. Germline V gene sequence: CDR1 SGHAT, CDR2 FQNNGV. This CDR3 has 15 residues. V was clipped by 3 bases and J by 3 bases, with 15 bases between them. The CDR3 DNA reads TGTGCCAGCAGCTTGAGCACAACCCTAATCTACGAGCAGTACTTC. This codes for CASSLSTTLIYEQYF.

This clonotype was seen only a few times. The CDR3 region is CASSLATDGMGYTF. CDR3 in DNA: TGTGCCAGCAGCTTAGCTACAGACGGTATGGGCTACACCTTC. This chain connects TRBV7-2 to TRBJ1-2; D is ambiguous. The CDR3 extends over 14 amino acids. V shed 0 bases and J shed 8 bases, with 13 bases lying between them. Germline V gene sequence: CDR1 SGHTA, CDR2 FQGNSA.

As regards this clonotype: A junction end diverges from the germline sequence, so it may reflect a read error. The chain carries TRBV6-2 or TRBV6-3 and TRBJ2-1; TRBD2 matches 11 bases. CDR3 length: 20 residues. Germline V gives CDR1 MNHEY, CDR2 SVGEGT. CDR3 bases: TGTGCCAGCAGCTACTCGATGGGGGAAGGAGGGACTAGCGGAGCTTATGAGCAGTTCTTC. Translated, it gives CASSYSMGEGGTSGAYEQFF.

This clonotype was observed many times. Possible read error: a much larger clone is one base away. The chain employs TRBV5-1 and TRBJ2-1; TRBD1 aligns across 9 bases. J gave up 7 bases and V 4 bases, and 6 bases lay outside the gene matches. In germline, CDR1 is SGHRS, CDR2 YFSETQ. There are 14 residues in the CDR3. CDR3 loop: CASSVDGQGNEQFF. The CDR3 coding sequence is TGCGCCAGCAGCGTGGACGGACAGGGGAATGAGCAGTTCTTC. The whole variable domain, remainder taken from reference TRBV5-1 and TRBJ2-1, is KAGVTQTPRYLIKTRGQQVTLSCSPISGHRSVSWYQQTPGQGLQFLFEYFSETQRNKGNFPGRFSGRQFSNSRSEMNVSTLELGDSALYLCASSVDGQGNEQFFGPGTRLTVL.

This clonotype was detected a few times. The chain combines TRBV2 with TRBJ1-2; 7 positions match TRBD1. Germline CDR1 SNHLY, CDR2 FYNNEI. The V and J ends lost 6 bases and 3 bases, in that order; junction bases with no gene match: 7. The CDR3 has 14 amino acids. The chain's CDR3 is CASSQGQVYYGYTF. In DNA form, the CDR3 reads TGTGCCAGCAGCCAAGGACAGGTCTACTATGGCTACACCTTC.